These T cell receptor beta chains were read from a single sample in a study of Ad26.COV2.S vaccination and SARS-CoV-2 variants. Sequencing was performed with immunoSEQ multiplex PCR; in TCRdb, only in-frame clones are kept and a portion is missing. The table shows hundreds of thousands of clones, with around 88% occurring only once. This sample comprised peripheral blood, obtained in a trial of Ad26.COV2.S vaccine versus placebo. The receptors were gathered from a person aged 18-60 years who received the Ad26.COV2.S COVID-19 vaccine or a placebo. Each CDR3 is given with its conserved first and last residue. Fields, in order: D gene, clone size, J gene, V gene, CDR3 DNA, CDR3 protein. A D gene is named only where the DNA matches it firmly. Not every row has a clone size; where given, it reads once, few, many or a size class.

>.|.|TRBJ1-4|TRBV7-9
TGTGCCAGCAGCAAAGGCGACATCTCGGGAGAAAAACTGTTTTTT
CASSKGDISGEKLFF
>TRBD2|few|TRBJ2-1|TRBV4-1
TGCGCCAGCAGCCAGGGACTAGCGGGCGACTACAATGAGCAGTTCTTC
CASSQGLAGDYNEQFF
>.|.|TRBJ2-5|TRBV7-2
TGTGCCAGCAGCTTGAGGGTAGAGACCCAGTACTTC
CASSLRVETQYF
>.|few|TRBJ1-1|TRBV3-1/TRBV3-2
TGTGCCAGCAGCCAAGAGGCGAGGAACACTGAAGCTTTCTTT
CASSQEARNTEAFF
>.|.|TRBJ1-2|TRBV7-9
TGTGCCAGCAGCTTAATGCTCTATGGCTACACCTTC
CASSLMLYGYTF
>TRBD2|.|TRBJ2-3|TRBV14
TGTGCCAGCAGCCAAGGATTTCCCGGACTAGCGGGAACAGATACGCAGTATTTT
CASSQGFPGLAGTDTQYF
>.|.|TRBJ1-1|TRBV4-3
TGCGCCAGCAGCCAAGAACCCCTGAACACTGAAGCTTTCTTT
CASSQEPLNTEAFF
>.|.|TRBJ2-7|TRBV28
TGTGCCAGCAGTTCCGGGTTGCGAACCTACGGGCAGTACTTC
CASSSGLRTYGQYF
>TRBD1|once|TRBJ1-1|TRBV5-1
TGCGCCAGCAGCCCCGACAGGGGTGAAGCTTTCTTT
CASSPDRGEAFF
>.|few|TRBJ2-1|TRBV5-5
TGTGCCAGCAGCGTGTGGGGGAGCTACAATGAGCAGTTCTTC
CASSVWGSYNEQFF
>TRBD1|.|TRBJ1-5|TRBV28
TGTGCCAGCAGTCAGCCGACAGGGGATCAGCCCCAGCATTTT
CASSQPTGDQPQHF
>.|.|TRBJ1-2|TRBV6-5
TGTGCCAGCACCGGGGGGAGAGGCTACACCTTC
CASTGGRGYTF
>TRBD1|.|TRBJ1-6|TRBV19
TGTGCCAGTCGGTGGGACAGGGGGCCGTCACCCCTCCACTTT
CASRWDRGPSPLHF
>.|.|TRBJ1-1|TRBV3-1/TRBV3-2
TGTGCCAGCACCGCAGGGCGGATGGGGGCTTTCTTT
CASTAGRMGAFF
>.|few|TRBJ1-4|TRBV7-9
TGTGCCAGCAGCTTAATGACAGGTATCGCCGGTGGTGAAAAACTGTTTTTT
CASSLMTGIAGGEKLFF
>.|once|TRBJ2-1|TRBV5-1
TGCGCCAGCAGCTTAGAAAGAACTTATATTTACAATGAGCAGTTCTTC
CASSLERTYIYNEQFF
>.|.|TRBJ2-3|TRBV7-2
TGTGCCAGCAGCTTAATGGGGGAAGATACGCAGTATTTT
CASSLMGEDTQYF
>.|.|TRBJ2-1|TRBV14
TGTGCCAGCAGCCCTCTCGTGGGAGAAGGTCGCAATGAGCAGTTCTTC
CASSPLVGEGRNEQFF
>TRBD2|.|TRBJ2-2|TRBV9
TGTGCCAGCAGCGGGAGGACTAGCGGGAGCACCGGGGAGCTGTTTTTT
CASSGRTSGSTGELFF
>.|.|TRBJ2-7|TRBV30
TGTTCCTCCCTCCGTCGGGGGCCCAACGAGCAGTACTTC
CSSLRRGPNEQYF
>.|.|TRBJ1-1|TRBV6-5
TGTGCCAGCAGATCAGGGTTGTACACTGAAGCTTTCTTT
CASRSGLYTEAFF
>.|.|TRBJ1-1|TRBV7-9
TGTGCCAGCAGGGGTCGGCAGGGTGACACTGAAGCTTTCTTT
CASRGRQGDTEAFF
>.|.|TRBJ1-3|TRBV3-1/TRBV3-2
TGTGCCAGCAGCCATTACACCACAGGGAACACTGGGGACACCATATATTTT
CASSHYTTGNTGDTIYF
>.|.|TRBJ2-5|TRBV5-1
TGCGCCAGCAGCTTGTTCTCCCAAGAGACCCAGTACTTC
CASSLFSQETQYF
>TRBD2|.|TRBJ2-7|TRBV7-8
TGTGCCAGCAGCTTGGAGTTAGGGCGGGGGTACGAGCAGTACTTC
CASSLELGRGYEQYF
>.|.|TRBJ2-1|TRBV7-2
TGTGCCAGCAGCTTAGCCCATCAAACGGGGGATGAGCAGTTCTTC
CASSLAHQTGDEQFF
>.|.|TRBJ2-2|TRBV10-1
TGCGCCAGCAGGAGTGTGACCGGGGAGCTGTTTTTT
CASRSVTGELFF
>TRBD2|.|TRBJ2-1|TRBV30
TGTGCCTGGAGTGTGGCTAGCGGCAATGAGCAGTTCTTC
CAWSVASGNEQFF
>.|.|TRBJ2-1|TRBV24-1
TGTGCCACCAGTGACCTAGTAGGGCTTGGGGATGAGCAGTTCTTC
CATSDLVGLGDEQFF
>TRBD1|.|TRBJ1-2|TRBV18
TGTGCCAGCTCACCTCTGGAGGGGGCGCAAGGCTACACCTTC
CASSPLEGAQGYTF
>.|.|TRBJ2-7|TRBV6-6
TGTGCCAGCAGCCTACAGGCGTCCGAGCAGTACTTC
CASSLQASEQYF
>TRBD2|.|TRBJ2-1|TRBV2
TGTGCCAGCAGCCGACCGACTAGCGGGAGAGCAAATGAGCAGTTCTTC
CASSRPTSGRANEQFF
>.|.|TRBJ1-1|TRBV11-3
TGTGCCAGCAGCTCGCGGACCTACACTGAAGCTTTCTTT
CASSSRTYTEAFF
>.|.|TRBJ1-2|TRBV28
TGTGCCAGCAGTTTATCTGGGCCAGGGGCAGGCTACACCTTC
CASSLSGPGAGYTF
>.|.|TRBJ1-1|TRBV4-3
TGCGCCAGCAGCCGGGGTCTTGAAGGCGCGACAGAAGCTTTCTTT
CASSRGLEGATEAFF
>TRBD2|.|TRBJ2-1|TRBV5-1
TGCGCCAGCAGCTTGGAACTAGCGGCTCCATACAATGAGCAGTTCTTC
CASSLELAAPYNEQFF
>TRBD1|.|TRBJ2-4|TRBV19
TGTGCCAGTAGTATTGGCCCTTTAAGGACAGGGCAAAACATTCAGTACTTC
CASSIGPLRTGQNIQYF
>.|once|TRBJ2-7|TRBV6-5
TGTGCCAGCAGTTTGGCCGGGGCCCACTCCTACGAGCAGTACTTC
CASSLAGAHSYEQYF
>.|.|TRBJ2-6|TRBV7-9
TGTGCCAGCAGCTTAGTATGGGGGGACCCCTCTGGGGCCAACGTCCTGACTTTC
CASSLVWGDPSGANVLTF
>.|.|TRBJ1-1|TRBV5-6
TGTGCCAGCAGCTTGAGAGCAGCTGAAGCTTTCTTT
CASSLRAAEAFF
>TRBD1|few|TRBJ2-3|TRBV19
TGTGCCAGTAGTCCGGGACAGGGGACGACAGATACGCAGTATTTT
CASSPGQGTTDTQYF
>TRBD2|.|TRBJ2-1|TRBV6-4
TGTGCCAGCAGTGAGCTAGCGGGAGCCTACAATGAGCAGTTCTTC
CASSELAGAYNEQFF
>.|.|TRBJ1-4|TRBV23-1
TGCGCCAGCAGTCTACCCCAAGACAGCGAGGTTTATGAAAAACTGTTTTTT
CASSLPQDSEVYEKLFF
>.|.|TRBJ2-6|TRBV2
TGTGCCAGCACCGTGGGGGCTTTAACTTCTGGGGCCAACGTCCTGACTTTC
CASTVGALTSGANVLTF
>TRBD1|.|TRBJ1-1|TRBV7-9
TGTGCCAGCAGCCAGAGGACAGGAGGATCAGCTTTCTTT
CASSQRTGGSAFF
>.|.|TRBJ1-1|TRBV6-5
TGTGCCAGCAGGCTCAATCGGGGGGCGGACACTGAAGCTTTCTTT
CASRLNRGADTEAFF
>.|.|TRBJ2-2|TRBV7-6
TGTGCCAGCAGCCCTGTACTAACGAACACCGGGGAGCTGTTTTTT
CASSPVLTNTGELFF
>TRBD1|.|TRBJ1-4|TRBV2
TGTGCCAGCAATCGACCGGGACAGACGAATGAAAAACTGTTTTTT
CASNRPGQTNEKLFF
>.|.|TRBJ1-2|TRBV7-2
TGTGCCAGCAGCACCCCTCCAAGGGGCAGGAGCTACACCTTC
CASSTPPRGRSYTF
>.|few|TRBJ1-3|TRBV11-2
TGTGCCAGCAGCTTAGGAGCAAGAGGAAACACCATATATTTT
CASSLGARGNTIYF
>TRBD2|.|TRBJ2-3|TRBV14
TGTGCCAGCAGCCGACTAGCTCTCACAGATACGCAGTATTTT
CASSRLALTDTQYF
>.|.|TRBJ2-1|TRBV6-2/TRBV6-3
TGTGCCAGCAGCGCGATCAATGAGCAGTTCTTC
CASSAINEQFF
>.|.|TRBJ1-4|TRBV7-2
TGTGCCAGCAGCTTAGGCGGGGGGGCGTCTGAAAAACTGTTTTTT
CASSLGGGASEKLFF
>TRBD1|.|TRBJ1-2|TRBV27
TGTGCCAGCAGCCAGAACAGGGGGCTGACAGGCTACACCTTC
CASSQNRGLTGYTF
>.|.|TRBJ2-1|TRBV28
TGTGCCAGCAGACTTCTTCGCGGAGCTGAGAACAATGAGCAGTTCTTC
CASRLLRGAENNEQFF
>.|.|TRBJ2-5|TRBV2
TGTGCCAGCAGTGGAGAGTTCCAAGAGACCCAGTACTTC
CASSGEFQETQYF
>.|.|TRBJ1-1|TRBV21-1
TGTGCCAGCACTTGGGGGGACAGAGCTTTCTTT
CASTWGDRAFF
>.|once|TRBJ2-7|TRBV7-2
TGTGCCAGCAGCTTGTCTTCCAGCTACGAGCAGTACTTC
CASSLSSSYEQYF
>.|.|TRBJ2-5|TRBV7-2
TGTGCCAGCAGCTTAGCTAAGGGGCTCGGGGAGACCCAGTACTTC
CASSLAKGLGETQYF
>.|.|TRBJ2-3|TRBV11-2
TGTGCCAGCAGCTTAGCGCGGCGATCGTCTAGCACAGATACGCAGTATTTT
CASSLARRSSSTDTQYF